This T cell receptor (beta chain) was identified during a study of T cell responses to AZD1222 COVID-19 vaccine. About the research overall: The analysis combined second doses at about 4 or about 12 weeks.

V shed 4 bases, J shed 2 bases, and the junction held 3 bases outside the gene matches. This CDR3 has 14 residues. Per the germline V gene, CDR1 is MGHRA and CDR2 is YSYEKL. The assay was immunoSEQ multiplex PCR, and TCRdb's table has in-frame clones only and misses some. The repertoire holds some 150,000 clones, with just under 95% as singletons. This chain connects TRBV4-1 to TRBJ2-7; 9 nucleotides line up with TRBD2. Specimen: peripheral blood, collected on day 0 of AZD1222 vaccination. This clonotype was obtained from an adult in good health. In nucleotides, the CDR3 is TGCGCCAGCAGCCCGACTAGCGGTGCCTACGAGCAGTACTTC. It yields the protein CASSPTSGAYEQYF.